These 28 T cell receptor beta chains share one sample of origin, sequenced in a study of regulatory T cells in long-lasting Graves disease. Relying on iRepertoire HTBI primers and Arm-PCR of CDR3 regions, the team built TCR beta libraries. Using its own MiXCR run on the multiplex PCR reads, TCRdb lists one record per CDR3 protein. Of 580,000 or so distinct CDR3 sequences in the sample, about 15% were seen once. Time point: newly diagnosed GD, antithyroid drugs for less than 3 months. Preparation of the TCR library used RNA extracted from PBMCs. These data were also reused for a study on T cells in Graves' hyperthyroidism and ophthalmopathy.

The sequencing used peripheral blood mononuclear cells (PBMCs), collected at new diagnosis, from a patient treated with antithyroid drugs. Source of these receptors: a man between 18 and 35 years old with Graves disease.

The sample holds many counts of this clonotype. The CDR3 spells CASSSRVGETQYF. The CDR3 coding sequence is TGTGCCAGCAGCTCCAGGGTTGGAGAGACCCAGTACTTC. This chain links TRBV13 with TRBJ2-5, with D perhaps TRBD1 (5 bases). Germline V gene sequence: CDR1 PRHDT, CDR2 FYEKMQ (reference sequence). CDR3 length equals 13 residues. Trimming took 4 bases from V and 4 from J, leaving 10 bases between them.

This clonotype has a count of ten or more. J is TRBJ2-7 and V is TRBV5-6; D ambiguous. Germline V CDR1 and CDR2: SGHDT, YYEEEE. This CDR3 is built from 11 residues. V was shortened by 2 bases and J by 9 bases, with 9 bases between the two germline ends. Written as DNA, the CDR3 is TGTGCCAGCAGCTTATACGGCCGGCAGTACTTC. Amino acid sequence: CASSLYGRQYF.

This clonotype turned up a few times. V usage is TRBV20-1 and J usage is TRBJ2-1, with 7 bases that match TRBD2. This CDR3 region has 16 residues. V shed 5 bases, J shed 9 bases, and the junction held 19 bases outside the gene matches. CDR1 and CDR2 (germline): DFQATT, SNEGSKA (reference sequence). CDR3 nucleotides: TGCAGTGCTGGAGGGGATGGTGGGAGGGTGTTGGGTGAGCAGTTCTTC. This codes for CSAGGDGGRVLGEQFF.

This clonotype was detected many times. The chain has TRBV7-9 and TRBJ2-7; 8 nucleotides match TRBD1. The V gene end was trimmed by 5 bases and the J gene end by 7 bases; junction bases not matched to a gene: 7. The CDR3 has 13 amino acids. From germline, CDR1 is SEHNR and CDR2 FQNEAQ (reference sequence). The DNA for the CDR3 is TGTGCCAGCAGCCTACAGGGGGTACCGGAGCAGTACTTC. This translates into CASSLQGVPEQYF.

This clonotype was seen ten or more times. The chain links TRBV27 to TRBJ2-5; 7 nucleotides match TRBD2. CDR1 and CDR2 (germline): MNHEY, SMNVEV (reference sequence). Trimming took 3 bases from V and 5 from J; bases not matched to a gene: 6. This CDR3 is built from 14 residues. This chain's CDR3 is CASSFLTSMETQYF. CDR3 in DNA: TGTGCCAGCAGTTTCCTGACTAGCATGGAGACCCAGTACTTC.

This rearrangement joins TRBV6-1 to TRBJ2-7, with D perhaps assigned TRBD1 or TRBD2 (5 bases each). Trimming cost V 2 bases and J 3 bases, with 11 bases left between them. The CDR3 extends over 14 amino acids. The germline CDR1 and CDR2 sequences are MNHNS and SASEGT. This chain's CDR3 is CASSEQQAGYEQYF. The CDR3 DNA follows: TGTGCCAGCAGTGAACAACAGGCGGGCTACGAGCAGTACTTC.

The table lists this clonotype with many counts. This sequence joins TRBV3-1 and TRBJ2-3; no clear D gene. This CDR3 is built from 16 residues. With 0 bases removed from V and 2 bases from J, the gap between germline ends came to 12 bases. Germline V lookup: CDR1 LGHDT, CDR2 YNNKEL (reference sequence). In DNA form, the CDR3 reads TGTGCCAGCAGCCAAGACCCTGGGCACTACACAGATACGCAGTATTTT. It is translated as CASSQDPGHYTDTQYF.

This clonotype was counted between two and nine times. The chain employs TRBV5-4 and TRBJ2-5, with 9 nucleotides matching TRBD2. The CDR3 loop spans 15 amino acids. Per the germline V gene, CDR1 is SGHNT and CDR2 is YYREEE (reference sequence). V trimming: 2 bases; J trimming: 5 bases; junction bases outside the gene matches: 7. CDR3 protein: CASSFLAGLGETQYF. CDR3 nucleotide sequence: TGTGCCAGCAGCTTTCTAGCGGGACTGGGGGAGACCCAGTACTTC.

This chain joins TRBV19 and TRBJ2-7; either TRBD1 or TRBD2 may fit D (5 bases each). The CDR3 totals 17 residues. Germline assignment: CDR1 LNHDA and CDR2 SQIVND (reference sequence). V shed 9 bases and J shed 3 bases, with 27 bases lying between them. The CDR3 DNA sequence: TGTGCCAGGGACACCTGCGAGGGGTGCAGGGACCACTACGAGCAGTACTTC. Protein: CARDTCEGCRDHYEQYF.

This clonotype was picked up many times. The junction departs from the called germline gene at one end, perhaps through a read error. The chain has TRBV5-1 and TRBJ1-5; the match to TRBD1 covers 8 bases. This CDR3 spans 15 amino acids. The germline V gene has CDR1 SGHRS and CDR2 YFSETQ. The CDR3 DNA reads TGTGCCAGCAGTTTGGAGACAGGGGGCAATCAGCCCCAGCATTTT. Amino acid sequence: CASSLETGGNQPQHF.

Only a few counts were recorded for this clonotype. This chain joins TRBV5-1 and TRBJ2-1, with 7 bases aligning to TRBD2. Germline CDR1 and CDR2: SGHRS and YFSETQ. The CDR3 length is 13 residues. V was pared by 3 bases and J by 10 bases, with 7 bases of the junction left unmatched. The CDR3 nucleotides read TGCGCCAGCAGCTCACAGTTCGGGGGGGAGCAGTTCTTC. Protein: CASSSQFGGEQFF.

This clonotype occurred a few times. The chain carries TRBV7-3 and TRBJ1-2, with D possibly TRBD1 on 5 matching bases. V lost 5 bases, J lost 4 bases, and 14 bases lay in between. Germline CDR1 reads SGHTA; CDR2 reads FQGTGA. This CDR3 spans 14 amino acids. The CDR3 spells CASSLHGGSYGYTF. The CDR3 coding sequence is TGTGCCAGCAGCCTACATGGGGGGTCCTATGGCTACACCTTC.

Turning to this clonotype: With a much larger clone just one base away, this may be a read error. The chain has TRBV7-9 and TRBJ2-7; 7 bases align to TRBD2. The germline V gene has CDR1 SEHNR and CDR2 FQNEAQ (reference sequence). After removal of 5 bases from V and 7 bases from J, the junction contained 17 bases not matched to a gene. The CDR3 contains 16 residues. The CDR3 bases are TGTGCCAGCAGCATCGAGCGGGGCAGCTCCTACAATGAGCAGTACTTC. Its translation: CASSIERGSSYNEQYF.

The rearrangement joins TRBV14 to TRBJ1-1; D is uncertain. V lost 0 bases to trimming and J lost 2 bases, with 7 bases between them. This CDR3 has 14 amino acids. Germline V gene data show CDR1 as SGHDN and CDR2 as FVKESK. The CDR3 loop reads CASSQEPENTEAFF. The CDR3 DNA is TGTGCCAGCAGCCAAGAACCCGAAAACACTGAAGCTTTCTTT.

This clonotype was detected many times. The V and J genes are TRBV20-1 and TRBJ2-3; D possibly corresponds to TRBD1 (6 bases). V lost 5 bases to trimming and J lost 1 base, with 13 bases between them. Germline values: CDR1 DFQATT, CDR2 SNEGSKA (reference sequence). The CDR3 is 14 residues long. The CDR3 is CSAVQGRGTDTQYF. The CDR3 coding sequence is TGCAGTGCTGTACAGGGTAGGGGCACAGATACGCAGTATTTT.

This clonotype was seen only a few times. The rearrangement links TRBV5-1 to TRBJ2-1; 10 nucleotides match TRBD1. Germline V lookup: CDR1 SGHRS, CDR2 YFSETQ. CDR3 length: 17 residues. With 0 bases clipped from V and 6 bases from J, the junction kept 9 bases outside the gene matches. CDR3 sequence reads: CASSLDYSGQGTNEQFF. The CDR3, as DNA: TGCGCCAGCAGCTTGGATTATTCGGGACAGGGGACCAATGAGCAGTTCTTC.

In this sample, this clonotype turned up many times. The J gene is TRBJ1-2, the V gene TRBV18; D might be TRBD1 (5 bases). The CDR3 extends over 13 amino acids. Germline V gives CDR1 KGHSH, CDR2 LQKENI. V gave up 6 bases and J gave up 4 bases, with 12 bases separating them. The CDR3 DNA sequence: TGTGCCAGCTCCCAGGGAGAAAGCTATGGCTACACCTTC. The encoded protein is CASSQGESYGYTF. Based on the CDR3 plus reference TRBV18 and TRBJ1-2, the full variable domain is NAGVMQNPRHLVRRRGQEARLRCSPMKGHSHVYWYRQLPEEGLKFMVYLQKENIIDESGMPKERFSAEFPKEGPSILRIQQVVRGDSAAYFCASSQGESYGYTFGSGTRLTVV.

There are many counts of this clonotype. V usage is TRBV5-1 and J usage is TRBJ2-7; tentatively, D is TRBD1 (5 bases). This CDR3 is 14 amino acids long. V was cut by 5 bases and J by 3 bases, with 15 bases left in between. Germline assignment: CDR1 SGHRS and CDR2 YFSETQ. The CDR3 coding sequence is TGCGCCAGCAGGCGTCAGGGTGACGACTACGAGCAGTACTTC. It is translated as CASRRQGDDYEQYF.

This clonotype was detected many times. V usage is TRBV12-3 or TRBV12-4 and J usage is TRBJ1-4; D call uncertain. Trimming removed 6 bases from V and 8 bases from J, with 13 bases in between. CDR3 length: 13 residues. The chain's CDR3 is CASSDEKPEKLFF. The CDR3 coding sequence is TGTGCCAGCAGCGACGAGAAACCGGAAAAACTGTTTTTT.

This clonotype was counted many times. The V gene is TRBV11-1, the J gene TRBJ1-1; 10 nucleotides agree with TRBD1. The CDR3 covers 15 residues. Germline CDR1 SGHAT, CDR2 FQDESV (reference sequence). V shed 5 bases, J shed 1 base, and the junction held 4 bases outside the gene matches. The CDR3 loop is CASSIRDRGNTEAFF. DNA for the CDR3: TGTGCCAGCAGCATCCGGGACAGGGGGAACACTGAAGCTTTCTTT.

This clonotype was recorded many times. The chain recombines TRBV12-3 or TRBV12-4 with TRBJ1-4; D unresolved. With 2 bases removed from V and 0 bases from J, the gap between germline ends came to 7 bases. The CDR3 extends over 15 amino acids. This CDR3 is CASSLSLSTNEKLFF. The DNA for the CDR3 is TGTGCCAGCAGTTTAAGTCTCTCAACTAATGAAAAACTGTTTTTT.

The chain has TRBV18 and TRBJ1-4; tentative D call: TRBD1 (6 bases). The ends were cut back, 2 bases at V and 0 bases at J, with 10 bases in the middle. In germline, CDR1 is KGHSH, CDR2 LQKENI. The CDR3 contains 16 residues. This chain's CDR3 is CASSPGGQPTNEKLFF. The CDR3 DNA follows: TGTGCCAGCTCACCAGGTGGACAGCCAACTAATGAAAAACTGTTTTTT.

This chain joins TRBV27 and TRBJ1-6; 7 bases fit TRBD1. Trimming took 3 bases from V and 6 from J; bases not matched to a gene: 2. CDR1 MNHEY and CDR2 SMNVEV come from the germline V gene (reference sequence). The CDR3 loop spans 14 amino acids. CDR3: CASSFQGGNSPLHF. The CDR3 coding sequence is TGTGCCAGCAGTTTTCAGGGGGGTAATTCACCCCTCCACTTT.

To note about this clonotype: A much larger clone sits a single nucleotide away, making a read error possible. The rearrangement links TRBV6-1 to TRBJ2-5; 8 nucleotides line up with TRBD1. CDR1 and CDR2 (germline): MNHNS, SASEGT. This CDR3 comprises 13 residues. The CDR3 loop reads CASTRTGQEAQYF. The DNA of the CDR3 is TGTGCCAGCACCCGGACAGGGCAAGAGGCCCAGTACTTC.

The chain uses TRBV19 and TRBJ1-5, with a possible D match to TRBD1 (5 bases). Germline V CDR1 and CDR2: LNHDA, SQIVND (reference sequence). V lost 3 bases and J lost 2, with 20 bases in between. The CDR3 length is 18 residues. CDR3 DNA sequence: TGTGCCAGTAGTATTGATTCGTGGGGGAGTAGTCGCAATCAGCCCCAGCATTTT. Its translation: CASSIDSWGSSRNQPQHF.

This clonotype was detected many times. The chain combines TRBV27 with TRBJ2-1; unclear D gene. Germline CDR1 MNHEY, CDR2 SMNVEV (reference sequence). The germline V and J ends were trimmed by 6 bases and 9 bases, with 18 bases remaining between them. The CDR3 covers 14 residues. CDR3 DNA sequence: TGTGCCAGCAGCCCCGACTTTGGGCCGAGTGAGCAGTTCTTC. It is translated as CASSPDFGPSEQFF.

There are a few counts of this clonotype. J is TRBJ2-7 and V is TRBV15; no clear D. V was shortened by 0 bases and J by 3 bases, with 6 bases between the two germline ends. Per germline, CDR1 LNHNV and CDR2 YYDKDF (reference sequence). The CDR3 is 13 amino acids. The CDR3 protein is CATSRDSVYEQYF. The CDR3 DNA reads TGTGCCACCAGCAGAGATTCAGTCTACGAGCAGTACTTC.

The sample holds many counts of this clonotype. The CDR3 sequence is CASSDRSYNEQFF. The CDR3 nucleotides are TGTGCCAGCAGTGACAGGTCCTACAATGAGCAGTTCTTC. V and J are TRBV2 and TRBJ2-1; no clear D. The germline V gene has CDR1 SNHLY and CDR2 FYNNEI. CDR3 length: 13 residues. V was clipped by 3 bases and J by 1 base, with 4 bases between them.